What follows are 29 T cell receptor beta chains derived from one specimen sequenced in a study of T cell repertoires in cytomegalovirus infection. Their antigens are not known. MiXCR, applied by TCRdb to the reads, yields one record per CDR3 protein. The table lists about 890,000 distinct CDR3 sequences, more than 25% of them singletons. The source was cultured CD8+ T cells from PBMCs, collected from culture after CMV antigen stimulation. The source is a human donor in good health (CMV status not recorded). Some clones in this sample may be carry-over from other donors' samples.

The V call is TRBV19, the J call TRBJ1-1; D gene ambiguous. Looked up from germline, CDR1 is LNHDA and CDR2 is SQIVND (reference sequence). The CDR3 consists of 13 residues. Trimming pared 3 bases from V and 9 bases from J, leaving 14 bases between. In DNA, the CDR3 is TGTGCCAGTAGTATCTGGGGAAGGGAAAAAGCTTTCTTT. It encodes CASSIWGREKAFF.

V and J are TRBV7-2 and TRBJ1-2; weak D call: TRBD1 (5 bases). CDR3 length: 14 residues. Germline assignment: CDR1 SGHTA and CDR2 FQGNSA. Trimming cost V 7 bases and J 4 bases, with 16 bases left between them. CDR3 nucleotides: TGTGCCAGCATCACAGACAGATTCCCCTATGGCTACACCTTC. Its translation: CASITDRFPYGYTF.

This clonotype showed up just a few times. The genes are TRBV7-9 and TRBJ2-1; TRBD2 matches at 8 bases. Germline values: CDR1 SEHNR, CDR2 FQNEAQ (reference sequence). CDR3 length equals 16 residues. The J segment lost 3 bases and the V segment lost 5 bases, leaving 9 bases of the junction unmatched. CDR3 coding DNA: TGTGCCAGCAGCCAGCGGAAAGCGGGGGTCTACAATGAGCAGTTCTTC. Translated: CASSQRKAGVYNEQFF. The whole variable domain, remainder taken from reference TRBV7-9 and TRBJ2-1, is DTGVSQNPRHKITKRGQNVTFRCDPISEHNRLYWYRQTLGQGPEFLTYFQNEAQLEKSRLLSDRFSAERPKGSFSTLEIQRTEQGDSAMYLCASSQRKAGVYNEQFFGPGTRLTVL.

V is TRBV6-5 and J is TRBJ1-6; 10 positions agree with TRBD1. Germline-derived CDR1 and CDR2 are MNHEY and SVGAGI. The CDR3 loop spans 15 amino acids. The V gene end was trimmed by 5 bases and the J gene end by 3 bases; junction bases not matched to a gene: 1. CDR3 sequence reads: CASSGTGDYNSPLHF. DNA for the CDR3: TGTGCCAGCAGTGGGACAGGGGACTATAATTCACCCCTCCACTTT.

This chain links TRBV6-1 with TRBJ2-7; D is tentatively TRBD1 or TRBD2 (5 bases each). V was trimmed by 7 bases and J by 2 bases, leaving 18 bases between them. Per the germline V gene, CDR1 is MNHNS and CDR2 is SASEGT. This CDR3 has 15 amino acids. CDR3 region: CASTSLVGDPYEQYF. CDR3 DNA sequence: TGTGCCAGCACCTCCCTGGTTGGGGACCCCTACGAGCAGTACTTC.

This clonotype was seen only a few times. This rearrangement joins TRBV6-6 to TRBJ2-2; TRBD1 matches at 8 bases. The CDR3 is 16 residues long. Per the germline V gene, CDR1 is MNHNY and CDR2 is SVGAGI (reference sequence). The junction had 4 bases not matched to a gene; V was cut back by 2 bases and J by 2 bases. This CDR3 reads CASSYPDRGNTGELFF. CDR3 DNA sequence: TGTGCCAGCAGTTACCCCGACAGGGGAAACACCGGGGAGCTGTTTTTT.

For the CDR3, the DNA is TGTGCCAGCAGTTCCCCCCCGAACACTGAAGCTTTCTTT. Protein: CASSSPPNTEAFF. The chain has TRBV12-3 or TRBV12-4 and TRBJ1-1; D is ambiguous. There are 13 residues in the CDR3. The germline V and J ends were trimmed by 4 bases and 1 base, with 7 bases remaining between them.

This clonotype appeared a few times. The rearrangement uses TRBV6-2 or TRBV6-3 and TRBJ2-2; D ambiguous. CDR1 is MNHEY, CDR2 SVGEGT, per germline. V lost 2 bases to trimming and J lost 3 bases, with 10 bases between them. The CDR3 extends over 15 amino acids. The CDR3 is CASSYTQAHTGELFF. In DNA, the CDR3 is TGTGCCAGCAGTTACACGCAGGCGCACACCGGGGAGCTGTTTTTT.

This sequence joins TRBV24-1 and TRBJ2-1; D is possibly TRBD1 (6 bases). Germline values: CDR1 KGHDR, CDR2 SFDVKD. With 1 base removed from V and 2 bases from J, the gap between germline ends came to 14 bases. The CDR3 extends over 17 amino acids. CDR3 DNA: TGTGCCACCAGTGATTTATCCTCAGGGGCTACCTACAATGAGCAGTTCTTC. Translated, it gives CATSDLSSGATYNEQFF.

The sample holds many counts of this clonotype. Germline and junction disagree at one end, which may indicate a read error. The chain carries TRBV7-7 and TRBJ2-5; D is unresolved. From germline, CDR1 is SSHAT and CDR2 FNYEAQ (reference sequence). The CDR3 covers 15 residues. The CDR3, as DNA: TGTGCTAGCAGTACGACCGTGACCAGCCTAGAGACCCAGTACTTC. Translated, it gives CASSTTVTSLETQYF.

This clonotype was observed a few times. The chain recombines TRBV20-1 with TRBJ1-2; D may be TRBD1 (5 bases). Germline-derived CDR1 and CDR2 are DFQATT and SNEGSKA (reference sequence). The CDR3 has 12 amino acids. Trimming took off 5 bases at V and 4 bases at J, with 11 bases between the two ends. CDR3 sequence (DNA): TGCAGTGCTGGGGACGGACCCTATGGCTACACCTTC. It yields the protein CSAGDGPYGYTF.

This clonotype was seen ten or more times. The rearrangement uses TRBV7-2 and TRBJ2-2; D perhaps matches TRBD2 (5 bases). Germline CDR1 is SGHTA and CDR2 is FQGNSA. The ends were cut back, 5 bases at V and 3 bases at J, with 13 bases in the middle. The CDR3 sequence is 15 residues long. CDR3 nucleotide sequence: TGTGCCAGCAGCGCTTCGACTACTTACACCGGGGAGCTGTTTTTT. Protein: CASSASTTYTGELFF.

This clonotype showed up just a few times. The chain links TRBV19 to TRBJ2-1, with 8 bases matching TRBD1. V was pared by 8 bases and J by 7 bases, with 10 bases of the junction left unmatched. This CDR3 region has 14 residues. Per germline, CDR1 LNHDA and CDR2 SQIVND (reference sequence). In DNA form, the CDR3 reads TGTGCCAGTGGAGGGGACAGGTATGGAAATGAGCAGTTCTTC. Translated: CASGGDRYGNEQFF.

This clonotype came up a few times. V gene TRBV7-9 combines with J gene TRBJ2-2, with no clear D. Germline V gene sequence: CDR1 SEHNR, CDR2 FQNEAQ (reference sequence). With 2 bases removed from V and 7 bases from J, the gap between germline ends came to 11 bases. The CDR3 spans 14 residues. CDR3 nucleotide sequence: TGTGCCAGCAGCTTAAGGCCCGCGGACGGGGAGCTGTTTTTT. It specifies CASSLRPADGELFF.

This clonotype was counted between two and nine times. The chain carries TRBV19 and TRBJ1-1, with D possibly TRBD1 on 5 matching bases. The V gene lost 3 bases and the J gene lost 4 bases, with 15 bases spanning the gap. The CDR3 consists of 15 residues. The germline V gene has CDR1 LNHDA and CDR2 SQIVND (reference sequence). This chain's CDR3 is CASSIGMGEFTEAFF. The CDR3 nucleotides read TGTGCCAGTAGTATCGGTATGGGGGAGTTCACTGAAGCTTTCTTT.

This clonotype was counted a few times. This chain joins TRBV11-2 and TRBJ1-2, with D uncertain. Germline V gene data show CDR1 as SGHAT and CDR2 as FQNNGV. This CDR3 spans 13 amino acids. Trimming removed 5 bases from V and 6 bases from J, with 13 bases in between. DNA of the CDR3: TGTGCCAGCAGCCCTCCTTTTCAGAATGGCTACACCTTC. It encodes CASSPPFQNGYTF.

The table lists this clonotype with a few counts. The CDR3: CASSSSSSGGTDTQYF. In DNA form, the CDR3 reads TGTGCCAGCAGCTCATCCTCTAGCGGGGGCACAGATACGCAGTATTTT. The V call is TRBV3-1, the J call TRBJ2-3, with 9 bases that match TRBD2. V lost 5 bases, J lost 1 base, and 7 bases stayed unmatched. Germline CDR1 reads LGHDT; CDR2 reads YNNKEL (reference sequence). CDR3 length equals 16 residues.

This clonotype was recorded only once. The V gene is TRBV7-9, the J gene TRBJ1-5; possible D gene TRBD1, 5 bases. CDR3 size: 15 residues. V was cut by 4 bases and J by 0 bases, with 10 bases left in between. The germline gives CDR1 SEHNR, CDR2 FQNEAQ (reference sequence). Written as DNA, the CDR3 is TGTGCCAGCAGCTCGACAGACCTTAGCAATCAGCCCCAGCATTTT. Translated, it gives CASSSTDLSNQPQHF.

The rearrangement joins TRBV24-1 to TRBJ1-6; 8 nucleotides match TRBD1. The germline gives CDR1 KGHDR, CDR2 SFDVKD. J was trimmed by 8 bases and V by 4 bases; bases with no gene match: 6. The CDR3 has 15 amino acids. CDR3 in DNA: TGTGCCACCAGTGAATCCGGGACAGGATATTCACCCCTCCACTTT. Protein product: CATSESGTGYSPLHF.

This clonotype has just a few counts. The germline gene is not matched at one end of the junction; a read error may be the cause. V is TRBV6-5 and J is TRBJ1-1; D ambiguous. The CDR3 totals 14 residues. Germline V gene lookup returns CDR1 MNHEY and CDR2 SVGAGI. In DNA, the CDR3 is TGTGCCAGCGGTTACAGCCACTTGAACACTGAAGCTTTCTTT. This encodes CASGYSHLNTEAFF.

This clonotype was detected only once. The chain combines TRBV12-3 or TRBV12-4 with TRBJ1-4; D not certain. The CDR3 extends over 15 amino acids. V dropped 6 bases and J dropped 6 bases, with 17 bases sitting between them. The CDR3 here is CASRNLYWEHEKLFF. The CDR3 DNA reads as TGTGCCAGCAGGAACCTTTACTGGGAACATGAAAAACTGTTTTTT.

A note on this clonotype: Since a much larger clone is just one base distant, this may be a read error. The chain uses TRBV7-2 and TRBJ1-5; D is uncertain. The end of the DNA aligns better with TRBJ2-3, so the J call may be wrong. The CDR3 contains 12 residues. Germline lookup yields CDR1 SGHTA and CDR2 FQGNSA. The CDR3 protein is CASSSLNQPQYF. CDR3 sequence (DNA): TGTGCCAGCAGCTCGCTCAATCAGCCCCAGTATTTT.

CDR3 in amino acids: CASSPTGGETEAFF. Here the CDR3 DNA reads TGTGCCAGCAGCCCAACAGGGGGCGAGACTGAAGCTTTCTTT. The chain has TRBV6-5 and TRBJ1-1; 9 nucleotides align to TRBD1. The CDR3 loop spans 14 amino acids. CDR1 and CDR2 from the germline V gene are MNHEY and SVGAGI. J lost 5 bases, V lost 6 bases, and 7 bases had no gene match.

As regards this clonotype: A much larger clone is a single base away; this may be a read error. This chain uses TRBV7-2 with TRBJ1-2; the D gene is possibly TRBD1 (6 bases). The CDR3 spans 15 residues. Germline CDR1 and CDR2: SGHTA and FQGNSA. V dropped 1 base and J dropped 6 bases, with 15 bases sitting between them. CDR3 nucleotides: TGTGCCAGCAGCTTAGGGCCGGAACAGGGAGATGGCTACACCTTC. Its translation: CASSLGPEQGDGYTF. Full variable domain (outside the CDR3, taken from reference TRBV7-2 and TRBJ1-2): GAGVSQSPSNKVTEKGKDVELRCDPISGHTALYWYRQSLGQGLEFLIYFQGNSAPDKSGLPSDRFSAERTGGSVSTLTIQRTQQEDSAVYLCASSLGPEQGDGYTFGSGTRLTVV.

This clonotype occurred many times. The genes are TRBV7-2 and TRBJ1-6; D not certain. In germline, CDR1 is SGHTA, CDR2 FQGNSA. V lost 3 bases and J lost 12, with 21 bases in between. The CDR3 has 16 residues. This chain's CDR3 is CASSLKARVLTLPLHF. In DNA form, the CDR3 reads TGTGCCAGCAGCTTGAAGGCCCGAGTCCTAACCCTACCCCTCCACTTT.

On this clonotype itself: A single base separates this from a much larger clone, so it may be a read error. This rearrangement joins TRBV7-7 to TRBJ2-1; 13 nucleotides agree with TRBD2. Per germline, CDR1 SSHAT and CDR2 FNYEAQ (reference sequence). The CDR3 extends over 15 amino acids. The CDR3 here is CASSSGTSGINEHFF. The CDR3 bases are TGTGCCAGCAGCTCCGGGACTAGCGGGATCAATGAGCATTTCTTC.

About this clonotype: One end of the junction varies from germline; a read error may be responsible. This sequence joins TRBV25-1 and TRBJ2-5, with D unresolved. The CDR3 sequence is 15 residues long. CDR1 and CDR2 (germline): MGHDK, SYGVNS. The CDR3 region is CASNEFGIIQETQYF. The CDR3 coding sequence is TGTGCCAGCAATGAATTTGGGATTATCCAAGAGACCCAGTACTTC. The variable domain in full, with the rest retrieved from reference TRBV25-1 and TRBJ2-5, is EADIYQTPRYLVIGTGKKITLECSQTMGHDKMYWYQQDPGMELHLIHYSYGVNSTEKGDLSSESTVSRIRTEHFPLTLESARPSHTSQYLCASNEFGIIQETQYFGPGTRLLVL.

V usage is TRBV11-2 and J usage is TRBJ2-2; D ambiguous. The CDR3 extends over 13 amino acids. Germline-derived CDR1 and CDR2 are SGHAT and FQNNGV. V lost 3 bases, J lost 5 bases, and 7 bases lay in between. The CDR3 is CASSFVVTGELFF. CDR3 in DNA: TGTGCCAGCAGCTTTGTGGTAACCGGGGAGCTGTTTTTT.

This clonotype was seen only a few times. CDR3 in amino acids: CASSQDGGGVSYNEQFF. As DNA, the CDR3 is TGCGCCAGCAGCCAAGATGGTGGGGGTGTGTCCTACAATGAGCAGTTCTTC. This chain connects TRBV4-1 to TRBJ2-1, with D possibly being TRBD1 or TRBD2 (5 bases each). V dropped 0 bases and J dropped 1 base, with 13 bases sitting between them. CDR1 is MGHRA, CDR2 YSYEKL, per germline. The CDR3 consists of 17 residues.